Sequencing of this TCR beta chain was carried out in a study of beta chain features in type 1 diabetes. In germline, CDR1 is SGDLS, CDR2 YYNGEE. The CDR3 has 13 residues. V lost 0 bases and J 7 bases, leaving 11 bases between the germline ends. This clone was observed a handful of times. Antigen unknown. General study points: PCR may have favored shorter templates equally in patients and controls. Type 1 diabetes patients showed a moderate but significant shortening of TCRB CDR3s in all four CD4+ subsets.

Sequenced material consisted of expressed TCRB transcripts (all of the isolated RNA was reverse transcribed). The method was immunoSEQ multiplex PCR; TCRdb's version includes in-frame clones alone and lacks a portion of them. Altogether approximately 170,000 clones are present, roughly 7.1% being singletons, with the ten largest covering approximately 0.85%. The receptor was derived from a woman aged 40 to 55 with type 1 diabetes. The sample taken for sequencing was central memory CD4+ T cells from blood. The chain couples TRBV9 to TRBJ2-7, with D unresolved. DNA of the CDR3: TGTGCCAGCAGCGTAGGGAGCATTGGTGAGCAGTACTTC. Residues: CASSVGSIGEQYF.